This is a list of T cell receptor beta chains from one sample in a study of Graves' ophthalmopathy and Graves' hyperthyroidism. TCRdb fed the multiplex PCR reads into MiXCR, producing one record per CDR3 protein. The data contain 350,000 to 450,000 distinct CDR3 sequences, approximately 20% of them singletons. The sample comprised peripheral blood. These TCRs come from a woman aged 18-29 years with Graves' ophthalmopathy. Both conserved end residues are part of each CDR3. A D gene is named only where the DNA matches it firmly. Expanded clones get a size class; other rows say once, few or many, or leave the size out.

>TRBD1|many|TRBV11-2|14|TRBJ1-1
TGTGCCAGCAGCTCGACCTCAGGGGGCACTGAAGCTTTCTTT
CASSSTSGGTEAFF
>-|many|TRBV28|13|TRBJ1-2
TGTGCCAGCACCCTCCCCGGGACGGACGTCCACACCTTC
CASTLPGTDVHTF
>-|many|TRBV27|14|TRBJ2-3
TGTGCCAGCAGTCCCCCCGGGGGTACGGATACGCAGTATTTT
CASSPPGGTDTQYF
>-|many|TRBV30|13|TRBJ2-7
TGTGCCTGGAGTGTGGCAGGGGGAGGCGAGCAGTACTTC
CAWSVAGGGEQYF
>-|-|TRBV30|13|TRBJ2-4
TGTGCCTGGACCCCCCGGGCCGAAAACATTCAGTACTTC
CAWTPRAENIQYF
>-|many|TRBV28|16|TRBJ1-1
TGTGCCAGCAGTTTATTTGGTGCAGCCACTAACACTGAAGCTTTCTTT
CASSLFGAATNTEAFF
>-|many|TRBV28|13|TRBJ2-7
TGTGCCAGCTATCCTCGTGTCTCCTACGAGCAGTACTTC
CASYPRVSYEQYF
>-|many|TRBV15|15|TRBJ1-2
TGTGCCACCAGCGCGGCGGGACGGCTAAACTATGGCTACACCTTC
CATSAAGRLNYGYTF
>-|many|TRBV30|14|TRBJ1-3
TGTGCCTGGAGTGTACGCAGGAGGGAAAACACCATATATTTT
CAWSVRRRENTIYF
>TRBD1|many|TRBV10-2|13|TRBJ1-1
TGCGCCAGCACCGGACAGGAGAGGACTGAAGCTTTCTTT
CASTGQERTEAFF
>-|-|TRBV7-2|17|TRBJ1-2
TGTGCCAGCAGCTTAGCCGATAGGTTTCTTCGGGAGTATGGCTACACCTTC
CASSLADRFLREYGYTF
>-|many|TRBV19|12|TRBJ1-5
TGTGCCAGTAGTTCCACTCGACAGGTTCGACATTTT
CASSSTRQVRHF
>-|many|TRBV28|12|TRBJ2-7
TGTGCCAGCAGTCGAACCAACTACGAGCAGTACTTC
CASSRTNYEQYF
>-|many|TRBV6-1|14|TRBJ1-6
TGTGCCAGCAGTCAAGGAGCAGGGAATTCACCCCTCCACTTT
CASSQGAGNSPLHF
>TRBD1|-|TRBV6-2/TRBV6-3|13|TRBJ2-7
TGTGCCAGCAGTTACCTGGACAGGGCCGAGCAGTACTTC
CASSYLDRAEQYF
>-|many|TRBV5-1|14|TRBJ1-1
TGCGCCAGCAGCTTGTTTCTGAGTGGATACGAAGCTTTCTTT
CASSLFLSGYEAFF
>TRBD1|many|TRBV11-2|13|TRBJ1-2
TGTGCCAGCAGCACTGGACAGGGGGGTGGCTACACCTTC
CASSTGQGGGYTF
>-|many|TRBV6-1|14|TRBJ1-2
TGTGCCAGCAGTGAGGTCGGACAGTACGATGGCTACACCTTC
CASSEVGQYDGYTF
>-|many|TRBV2|13|TRBJ1-6
TGTGCCAGCAGTGAAGAGCAAGGATCACCCCTCCACTTT
CASSEEQGSPLHF
>TRBD2|-|TRBV20-1|14|TRBJ2-5
TGCAGTGCTACCCGCGGACTAGCGGAAGAGACCCAGTACTTC
CSATRGLAEETQYF
>TRBD2|many|TRBV5-1|17|TRBJ2-7
TGCGCCAGCAGCTTAGGGACTAGCGGGGTCCTATCCTACGAGCAGTACTTC
CASSLGTSGVLSYEQYF
>-|many|TRBV6-2/TRBV6-3|16|TRBJ1-1
TGTGCCAGCAGTTACTCGTCCCACAGGGCGAACACTGAAGCTTTCTTT
CASSYSSHRANTEAFF
>-|few|TRBV9|16|TRBJ2-2
TGTGCCAGCAGCGTGAGTACGGGTTTCACTACCGGGGAGCTGTTTTTT
CASSVSTGFTTGELFF
>-|many|TRBV5-5|15|TRBJ1-1
TGTGCCAGCAGCGAGCGGGTCCTGATGAACACTGAAGCTTTCTTT
CASSERVLMNTEAFF
>-|many|TRBV28|15|TRBJ2-7
TGTGCCAGCAGTTTACCGGCGGCGAGCTCCTACGAGCAGTACTTC
CASSLPAASSYEQYF
>TRBD1|few|TRBV11-2|14|TRBJ1-1
TGTGCCAGCAGCTTAGGAGTTGAGGGGGCGGAAGCTTTCTTT
CASSLGVEGAEAFF
>-|many|TRBV6-2/TRBV6-3|13|TRBJ1-1
TGTGCCAGCAGTTTCGGACAGAACACTGAAGCTTTCTTT
CASSFGQNTEAFF
>TRBD2|-|TRBV20-1|14|TRBJ2-7
TGCAGTGCTAGAGAGACTAGCGGGAGCTTTCAGCAGTACTTC
CSARETSGSFQQYF
>-|-|TRBV29-1|14|TRBJ2-7
TGCAGCGTTGAAGCTACAGGGAATCCTTACGAGCAGTACTTC
CSVEATGNPYEQYF
>-|few|TRBV30|12|TRBJ1-2
TGTGCCTGGAGTGGGGTCGGGTATGGCTACACCTTC
CAWSGVGYGYTF
>TRBD1|many|TRBV29-1|15|TRBJ1-1
TGCAGCGTCACCCGGGACAGGGGGTTTAGCACTGAAGCTTTCTTT
CSVTRDRGFSTEAFF
>TRBD1|-|TRBV20-1|15|TRBJ2-5
TGCAGTGCTAGTCCGAGGGAACGACAGGGGAGGACCCAGTACTTC
CSASPRERQGRTQYF
>-|-|TRBV6-1|15|TRBJ1-1
TGTGCCAGCGGTCCCAGGAATCTACAGGACACTGAAGCTTTCTTT
CASGPRNLQDTEAFF
>-|-|TRBV12-3/TRBV12-4|14|TRBJ2-7
TGTGCCAGCAGCCAACATGGACGAACCTACGAGCAGTACTTC
CASSQHGRTYEQYF
>TRBD2|-|TRBV20-1|14|TRBJ2-7
TGCAGTGCTAGTGCTAGCGGGAGCTCCTACGAGCAGTACTTC
CSASASGSSYEQYF
>-|many|TRBV27|15|TRBJ1-5
TGTGCCAGCAGTTTATGGGGGCGTGGAGCTCAGCCCCAGCATTTT
CASSLWGRGAQPQHF
>-|-|TRBV20-1|15|TRBJ2-5
TGCAGTGCTAGAGAGGGCCAGCTAGGGAAAGAGACCCAGTACTTC
CSAREGQLGKETQYF
>TRBD1|many|TRBV20-1|12|TRBJ2-7
TGCAGTGCTACTCAGGGGGCGGACGAGCAGTACTTC
CSATQGADEQYF
>-|many|TRBV20-1|14|TRBJ2-7
TGCAGTGCCAAGTTCACAGGGAGCTTCTACGAGCAGTACTTC
CSAKFTGSFYEQYF
>-|many|TRBV6-5|15|TRBJ2-2
TGTGCCAGCAGTTATTCCGGGTTATTCACCGGGGAGCTGTTTTTT
CASSYSGLFTGELFF
>-|many|TRBV11-2|16|TRBJ2-2
TGTGCCAGCAGATTCCTCCGCGGAGCTAACACCGGGGAGCTGTTTTTT
CASRFLRGANTGELFF
>-|-|TRBV6-1|13|TRBJ1-2
TGTGCCAGTTCAAAAGAGGGCTGGTATGGCTACACCTTC
CASSKEGWYGYTF